Listed below are T cell receptor beta chains from one sample, sequenced in a study of blood T cell repertoires in COVID-19. Here immunoSEQ multiplex PCR was the method, and the copy in TCRdb shows in-frame clones only, minus some. The profile shows around 170,000 clones, 88% of them singletons. The specimen sequenced was PBMCs or T cells enriched from blood (not recorded which). The source of these receptors is a woman aged 18 to 35 who had recovered from COVID-19. Both conserved end residues are trimmed from each CDR3.

CDR3aa: ASSSPGATEAF
v_gene: TRBV28
j_gene: TRBJ1-1

CDR3aa: ASSQGTHRGLQAF
v_gene: TRBV3-1/TRBV3-2
j_gene: TRBJ1-1

CDR3aa: ASSQAYSNQPQH
v_gene: TRBV2
j_gene: TRBJ1-5

CDR3aa: ASRDRDREVDTEAF
v_gene: TRBV28
j_gene: TRBJ1-1

CDR3aa: ASSWDRDYEQY
v_gene: TRBV5-1
j_gene: TRBJ2-7

CDR3aa: ASSTTRRGNQPQH
v_gene: TRBV6-5
j_gene: TRBJ1-5

CDR3aa: ASSDPRERRETQY
v_gene: TRBV6-1
j_gene: TRBJ2-5

CDR3aa: ASSQHGPLPHEQF
v_gene: TRBV3-1/TRBV3-2
j_gene: TRBJ2-1

CDR3aa: ASSWGLSGVLSYNEQF
v_gene: TRBV19
j_gene: TRBJ2-1

CDR3aa: ASSLGGHITGELF
v_gene: TRBV5-1
j_gene: TRBJ2-2

CDR3aa: ASSIYGQGKNTEAF
v_gene: TRBV19
j_gene: TRBJ1-1

CDR3aa: ATNGQGGGTGELF
v_gene: TRBV15
j_gene: TRBJ2-2

CDR3aa: ASGLGVVYGYT
v_gene: TRBV28
j_gene: TRBJ1-2

CDR3aa: ASSVKTGVGNTIY
v_gene: TRBV9
j_gene: TRBJ1-3

CDR3aa: ASSYGTGGYEQY
v_gene: TRBV6-5
j_gene: TRBJ2-7

CDR3aa: ASSNRGLLEQY
v_gene: TRBV28
j_gene: TRBJ2-7

CDR3aa: SAGLEIHAF
v_gene: TRBV20-1
j_gene: TRBJ1-1

CDR3aa: ASSSLMGRGRWENTIY
v_gene: TRBV27
j_gene: TRBJ1-3

CDR3aa: ASRRGQGNQPQH
v_gene: TRBV27
j_gene: TRBJ1-5

CDR3aa: ASSWGPRYEQY
v_gene: TRBV18
j_gene: TRBJ2-7

CDR3aa: ASRRDRGRDHQPQH
v_gene: TRBV28
j_gene: TRBJ1-5

CDR3aa: ASSVGRDYGYT
v_gene: TRBV2
j_gene: TRBJ1-2

CDR3aa: ASMRGEQY
v_gene: TRBV2
j_gene: TRBJ2-7

CDR3aa: ASSYSPGLRNEQF
v_gene: TRBV6-2/TRBV6-3
j_gene: TRBJ2-1

CDR3aa: ASSLFRASDEQF
v_gene: TRBV18
j_gene: TRBJ2-1

CDR3aa: ASNPGAYNSPLH
v_gene: TRBV6-2/TRBV6-3
j_gene: TRBJ1-6

CDR3aa: ATSRDLLGYT
v_gene: TRBV15
j_gene: TRBJ1-2

CDR3aa: ATSDSDREAF
v_gene: TRBV24-1
j_gene: TRBJ1-1

CDR3aa: ASSQEKLSYNEQF
v_gene: TRBV3-1/TRBV3-2
j_gene: TRBJ2-1

CDR3aa: SVEDPGVPLNEKLF
v_gene: TRBV29-1
j_gene: TRBJ1-4

CDR3aa: ASSSGTSGSETQY
v_gene: TRBV5-1
j_gene: TRBJ2-5

CDR3aa: ASSQGSTEAF
v_gene: TRBV3-1/TRBV3-2
j_gene: TRBJ1-1

CDR3aa: ASSVGGSTYGYT
v_gene: TRBV9
j_gene: TRBJ1-2

CDR3aa: ASSPDGAQGYEQY
v_gene: TRBV11-3
j_gene: TRBJ2-7

CDR3aa: ASSVDTYGYT
v_gene: TRBV9
j_gene: TRBJ1-2

CDR3aa: ASSPEYSGNTIY
v_gene: TRBV7-9
j_gene: TRBJ1-3

CDR3aa: ASSARDSGFSYEQY
v_gene: TRBV27
j_gene: TRBJ2-7

CDR3aa: ASTASPGRGGAGNTIY
v_gene: TRBV28
j_gene: TRBJ1-3

CDR3aa: ASSLAGRGNTEAF
v_gene: TRBV5-1
j_gene: TRBJ1-1

CDR3aa: ASSQGLAATDTQY
v_gene: TRBV4-2
j_gene: TRBJ2-3

CDR3aa: ASSTQGIAKNIQY
v_gene: TRBV7-9
j_gene: TRBJ2-4

CDR3aa: ASSLRLQGYEQF
v_gene: TRBV7-2
j_gene: TRBJ2-1

CDR3aa: ASSRTGGNQPQH
v_gene: TRBV2
j_gene: TRBJ1-5

CDR3aa: ASSGQGRSYGYT
v_gene: TRBV28
j_gene: TRBJ1-2

CDR3aa: ASSQDLGGYEQY
v_gene: TRBV4-2
j_gene: TRBJ2-7

CDR3aa: ASMRVGVQETQY
v_gene: TRBV2
j_gene: TRBJ2-5

CDR3aa: ASRPSPGQGTGNTIY
v_gene: TRBV28
j_gene: TRBJ1-3

CDR3aa: ASSQDVRVSPLH
v_gene: TRBV3-1/TRBV3-2
j_gene: TRBJ1-6

CDR3aa: ASSFLGGYGYT
v_gene: TRBV7-9
j_gene: TRBJ1-2

CDR3aa: ASSYLSRELF
v_gene: TRBV6-2/TRBV6-3
j_gene: TRBJ2-2

CDR3aa: ASSEATGWGTQY
v_gene: TRBV2
j_gene: TRBJ2-5

CDR3aa: ASSLGQLYGYT
v_gene: TRBV7-9
j_gene: TRBJ1-2

CDR3aa: ASSLRQGNYGYT
v_gene: TRBV28
j_gene: TRBJ1-2

CDR3aa: ASSDTRGGPGNTIY
v_gene: TRBV6-1
j_gene: TRBJ1-3

CDR3aa: ASSPPLSPDRDVSYEQY
v_gene: TRBV18
j_gene: TRBJ2-7